The next 20 T cell receptor beta chains were all read from a single sample in a study of beta chain features in type 1 diabetes (dated by TCRdb to the late 2010s). General study outcomes and caveats: In all four CD4+ subsets, TCRB CDR3 length was moderately but significantly shorter in type 1 diabetes patients.

Library prep was done by the immunoSEQ multiplex PCR assay. The entire amount of isolated RNA was reverse transcribed using the High Capacity cDNA Reverse Transcription Kit, so the sequenced TCRB transcripts were expressed ones. Held by TCRdb, this immuneACCESS table contains in-frame sequences only and omits some clones. Under half of the omission traces to an unresolved V gene where checked; the cause of the rest is unknown. The sample table holds roughly 140,000 clones, of which about a tenth were seen once. The top ten clones comprise more than 0.45% of the sample. No antigen has been identified for these receptors. The sample was central memory CD4+ T cells from blood. Receptors were obtained from a man aged 25-45 years with type 1 diabetes.

This sequence joins TRBV7-9 and TRBJ1-1; a possible D gene is TRBD1 (5 bases). From germline, CDR1 is SEHNR and CDR2 FQNEAQ (reference sequence). V was cut by 7 bases and J by 1 base, with 10 bases left in between. The CDR3 is made up of 13 amino acids. CDR3 loop: CASNEQANTEAFF. CDR3 coding DNA: TGTGCCAGCAACGAACAGGCGAACACTGAAGCTTTCTTT.

J is TRBJ2-7 and V is TRBV7-2, with 9 bases aligning to TRBD1. Germline V CDR1 and CDR2: SGHTA, FQGNSA. The CDR3 is made up of 14 amino acids. Losses at the gene ends were 5 bases for V and 6 bases for J; bases not matched to a gene: 8. The CDR3 is CASSPAGTGIEQYF. In nucleotides, the CDR3 is TGTGCCAGCAGCCCTGCCGGGACAGGGATCGAGCAGTACTTC.

This chain uses TRBV2 with TRBJ2-7; 8 bases map to TRBD2. V gave up 6 bases and J gave up 2 bases; unmatched junction bases: 6. Germline V gene lookup returns CDR1 SNHLY and CDR2 FYNNEI. This CDR3 spans 14 amino acids. The CDR3 DNA is TGTGCCAGCAGCCTGGGACTAGATGCCTACGAGCAGTACTTC. Translated: CASSLGLDAYEQYF.

This clone was found a few times. V and J are TRBV19 and TRBJ2-1; 8 nucleotides agree with TRBD1. Trimming at V came to 4 bases and at J to 8 bases, leaving 7 bases not matched to a gene. The CDR3 runs to 14 residues. Per the germline V gene, CDR1 is LNHDA and CDR2 is SQIVND (reference sequence). The CDR3: CASSSRGPNDEQFF. The CDR3 DNA reads TGTGCCAGTAGTAGCAGGGGGCCCAACGATGAGCAGTTCTTC. Based on the CDR3 plus reference TRBV19 and TRBJ2-1, the full variable domain is DGGITQSPKYLFRKEGQNVTLSCEQNLNHDAMYWYRQDPGQGLRLIYYSQIVNDFQKGDIAEGYSVSREKKESFPLTVTSAQKNPTAFYLCASSSRGPNDEQFFGPGTRLTVL.

The gene calls are TRBV9 and TRBJ2-1, with TRBD2 matching over 9 bases. Looked up from germline, CDR1 is SGDLS and CDR2 is YYNGEE. Unmatched junction bases numbered 8, after V lost 0 bases and J lost 7 bases. This CDR3 region has 16 residues. CDR3 bases: TGTGCCAGCAGCGTAGGGGGCGGGAGGGCCCTAAATGAGCAGTTCTTC. Translation gives CASSVGGGRALNEQFF.

This clone occurred a few times. The J gene is TRBJ1-2, the V gene TRBV19; 10 bases map to TRBD1. This CDR3 has 14 residues. Per germline, CDR1 LNHDA and CDR2 SQIVND (reference sequence). V shed 11 bases, J shed 9 bases, and the junction held 15 bases outside the gene matches. CDR3 region: CASSRGGQGLSYTF. The CDR3 DNA reads TGTGCCTCCTCCCGGGGGGGACAGGGGTTAAGCTACACCTTC.

The chain combines TRBV18 with TRBJ1-2, with 12 bases matching TRBD1. The CDR3 extends over 15 amino acids. V lost 3 bases to trimming and J lost 4 bases; unmatched junction nucleotides: 3. Germline V gene lookup returns CDR1 KGHSH and CDR2 LQKENI. The CDR3 bases are TGTGCCAGCTCACCGGGACAGGGGGCATTCTATGGCTACACCTTC. Residues: CASSPGQGAFYGYTF. The whole variable domain, remainder taken from reference TRBV18 and TRBJ1-2, is NAGVMQNPRHLVRRRGQEARLRCSPMKGHSHVYWYRQLPEEGLKFMVYLQKENIIDESGMPKERFSAEFPKEGPSILRIQQVVRGDSAAYFCASSPGQGAFYGYTFGSGTRLTVV.

This clone was recorded a few times. The chain recombines TRBV4-3 with TRBJ1-5, with D uncertain. This CDR3 region has 15 residues. V lost 0 bases to trimming and J lost 4 bases, with 10 bases between them. CDR1 is LGHNA and CDR2 is YSLEER in the germline V gene. The CDR3: CASSQDIVPNQPQHF. CDR3 in DNA: TGCGCCAGCAGCCAAGATATCGTCCCGAATCAGCCCCAGCATTTT.

The chain couples TRBV7-9 to TRBJ1-1; TRBD1 matches 11 bases. The V and J ends lost 5 bases and 4 bases, in that order; junction bases with no gene match: 3. Germline V lookup: CDR1 SEHNR, CDR2 FQNEAQ (reference sequence). CDR3 length: 14 amino acids. DNA for the CDR3: TGTGCCAGCAGCCGGACAGGGGGCGGCACTGAAGCTTTCTTT. This gives the protein CASSRTGGGTEAFF. Full variable domain (remainder filled in from reference TRBV7-9 and TRBJ1-1): DTGVSQNPRHKITKRGQNVTFRCDPISEHNRLYWYRQTLGQGPEFLTYFQNEAQLEKSRLLSDRFSAERPKGSFSTLEIQRTEQGDSAMYLCASSRTGGGTEAFFGQGTRLTVV.

This chain connects TRBV5-4 to TRBJ2-1; 10 nucleotides align to TRBD2. In germline, CDR1 is SGHNT, CDR2 YYREEE (reference sequence). Trimming cost V 4 bases and J 6 bases; bases outside gene matches: 10. This CDR3 has 16 amino acids. The CDR3 sequence: CASSLPTSGRTNEQFF. In nucleotides, the CDR3 is TGTGCCAGCAGCCTTCCGACTAGCGGGCGCACCAATGAGCAGTTCTTC.

This chain connects TRBV29-1 to TRBJ1-5; perhaps TRBD1 as D (5 bases). The CDR3 totals 13 residues. The V end lost 6 bases, the J end lost 6 bases, and 15 bases lay between the germline ends. CDR1 and CDR2 from the germline V gene are SQVTM and ANQGSEA. Here the CDR3 reads CSVAGGFGQPQHF. The CDR3 DNA is TGCAGCGTCGCCGGGGGGTTTGGTCAGCCCCAGCATTTT.

There are a few counts of this clone. The rearrangement links TRBV25-1 to TRBJ2-7; 9 nucleotides match TRBD2. This CDR3 has 15 amino acids. The germline CDR1 and CDR2 sequences are MGHDK and SYGVNS. The V gene end was trimmed by 4 bases and the J gene end by 5 bases; junction bases not matched to a gene: 9. In DNA form, the CDR3 reads TGTGCCAGCAGTGTAGATCGGCTAGCGGGGAACGAGCAGTACTTC. Translated, it gives CASSVDRLAGNEQYF.

Only a few counts were recorded for this clone. The gene calls are TRBV28 and TRBJ1-3; no clear D. CDR3 length: 15 amino acids. Trimming removed 3 bases from V and 0 bases from J, with 9 bases in between. Germline values: CDR1 MDHEN, CDR2 SYDVKM. The CDR3 DNA reads as TGTGCCAGCAGTTTTTCGTGGGCCTCTGGAAACACCATATATTTT. It encodes CASSFSWASGNTIYF.

In its sample, this clone was seen a few times. The genes are TRBV5-4 and TRBJ2-3, with 12 bases fitting TRBD1. Germline V CDR1 and CDR2: SGHNT, YYREEE (reference sequence). V shed 3 bases, J shed 4 bases, and the junction held 6 bases outside the gene matches. This CDR3 has 16 residues. CDR3 DNA: TGTGCCAGCAGCTCACCGGGACAGGGGGCCTCAGATACGCAGTATTTT. As protein: CASSSPGQGASDTQYF.

The table lists this clone with a few counts. The chain is built from TRBV19 and TRBJ1-5, with TRBD1 as a possible D gene (6 bases). Looked up from germline, CDR1 is LNHDA and CDR2 is SQIVND (reference sequence). The CDR3 is 14 amino acids. Between the trimmed V and J ends, which lost 8 bases and 2 bases, there was a span of 13 bases. CDR3 sequence: CASSGGSGNQPQHF. In DNA, the CDR3 is TGTGCCAGTTCGGGGGGCTCGGGCAATCAGCCCCAGCATTTT.

The chain joins TRBV27 to TRBJ2-3; D unresolved. The germline CDR1 and CDR2 sequences are MNHEY and SMNVEV (reference sequence). CDR3 length: 13 amino acids. The V gene lost 5 bases and the J gene lost 1 base, with 7 bases spanning the gap. In nucleotides, the CDR3 is TGTGCCAGCAGTCTCATAGGCACAGATACGCAGTATTTT. Protein product: CASSLIGTDTQYF.

This clone turned up a few times. This chain uses TRBV9 with TRBJ2-1; possible D gene TRBD1, 6 bases. This CDR3 region has 15 residues. V was clipped by 0 bases and J by 2 bases, with 9 bases between them. Germline assignment: CDR1 SGDLS and CDR2 YYNGEE. As DNA, the CDR3 is TGTGCCAGCAGCGTAGCAGGGGTAACCTACAATGAGCAGTTCTTC. The encoded protein is CASSVAGVTYNEQFF.

The chain is built from TRBV27 and TRBJ2-7; D is ambiguous. The germline V and J ends were trimmed by 2 bases and 12 bases, with 8 bases remaining between them. Per the germline V gene, CDR1 is MNHEY and CDR2 is SMNVEV (reference sequence). This CDR3 region has 10 residues. CDR3: CASSLIVLYF. The CDR3 DNA reads TGTGCCAGCAGTTTAATAGTCTTGTACTTC.

The V and J genes are TRBV18 and TRBJ2-7, with D perhaps TRBD2 (6 bases). This CDR3 is 14 amino acids long. V lost 0 bases to trimming and J lost 6 bases, with 12 bases between them. Per the germline V gene, CDR1 is KGHSH and CDR2 is LQKENI. CDR3 sequence (DNA): TGTGCCAGCTCACCACCGTTCGTGGGGGGCGAGCAGTACTTC. It yields the protein CASSPPFVGGEQYF.

The gene calls are TRBV5-1 and TRBJ2-5; TRBD1 matches at 8 bases. V lost 2 bases, J lost 1 base, and 1 base stayed unmatched. This CDR3 spans 14 amino acids. Germline loops: CDR1 SGHRS, CDR2 YFSETQ. The CDR3 loop is CASSFDRGQETQYF. The CDR3 DNA follows: TGCGCCAGCAGCTTTGACAGGGGCCAAGAGACCCAGTACTTC.